This TCR beta chain was identified during a study of cytomegalovirus exposure and HLA in healthy donors. PCR involved 60 Vbeta and 13 Jbeta primers. The assay was immunoSEQ multiplex PCR, and TCRdb's table has in-frame clones only and misses some. The sample records more than 85,000 clones, around 75% being singletons. Source material: PBMCs. The source of this sequence is a man aged 40-55 years in good health and CMV-seronegative.

CDR3 bases: TGTGCCAGCAGCGTAAGCCTAGTGGCCTACGAGCAGTACTTC. The encoded protein is CASSVSLVAYEQYF. V gene TRBV9 combines with J gene TRBJ2-7; D unclear. The CDR3 contains 14 residues. Deletions cut 1 base from V and 2 bases from J, with 10 bases between. Looked up from germline, CDR1 is SGDLS and CDR2 is YYNGEE.